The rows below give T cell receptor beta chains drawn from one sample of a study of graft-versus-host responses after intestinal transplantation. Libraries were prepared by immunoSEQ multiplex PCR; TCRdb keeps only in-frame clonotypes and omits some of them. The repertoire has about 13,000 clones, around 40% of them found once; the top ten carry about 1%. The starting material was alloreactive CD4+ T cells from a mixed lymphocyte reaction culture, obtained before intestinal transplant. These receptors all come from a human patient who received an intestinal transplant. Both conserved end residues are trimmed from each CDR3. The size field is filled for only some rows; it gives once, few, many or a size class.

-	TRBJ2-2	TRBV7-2	ASSFSNTGELF
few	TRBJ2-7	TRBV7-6	ASSPLGSAREQY
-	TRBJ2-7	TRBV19	ASSKGRTGVLSYEQY
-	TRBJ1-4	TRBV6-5	ASSYLAGTANEKLF
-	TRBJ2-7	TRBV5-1	ASSSGVSTTQY
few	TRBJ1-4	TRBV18	ASSPIPTTNEKLF
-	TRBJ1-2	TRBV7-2	ASSSQGQGASGYT
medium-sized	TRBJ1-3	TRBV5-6	ASSLSQGFGNTIY
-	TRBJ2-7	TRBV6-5	ASSLLAGAYYEQY
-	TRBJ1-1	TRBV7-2	ASSLVSGGNTEAF
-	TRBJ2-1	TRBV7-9	ASSSINSGEQF
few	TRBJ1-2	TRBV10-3	AISDGTGGGYT
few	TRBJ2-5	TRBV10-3	AIGVLGTQY
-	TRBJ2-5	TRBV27	ASSFLYQETQY
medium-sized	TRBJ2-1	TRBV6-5	ASSYRSSSYNEQF
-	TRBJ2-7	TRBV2	ASSGGGPYEQY
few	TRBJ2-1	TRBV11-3	ASSLNRQDYNEQF
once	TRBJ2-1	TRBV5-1	ASSAERPGVTYNEQF
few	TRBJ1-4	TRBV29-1	SVLPRDRVWGANEKLF
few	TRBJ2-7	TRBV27	ASSQGYEQY
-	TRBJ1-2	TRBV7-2	ASSLGPGYGYT
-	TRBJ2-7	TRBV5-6	ASSFRGTSSYEQY
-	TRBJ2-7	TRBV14	ASSRWGQGNEQY
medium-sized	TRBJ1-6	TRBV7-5	ARSFGRGPSPLH
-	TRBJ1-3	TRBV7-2	ASSLVPGNSGNTIY
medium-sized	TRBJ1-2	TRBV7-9	ASSLAGGGYGYT
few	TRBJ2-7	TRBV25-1	ASSRAGAYEQY
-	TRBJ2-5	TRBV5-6	ASSWDRGVVQETQY
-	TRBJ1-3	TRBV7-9	ASSLAMSSSGNTIY
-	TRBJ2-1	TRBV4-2	ASSRGTGLKGNEQF
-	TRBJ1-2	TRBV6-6	ASFSVAVYGYT
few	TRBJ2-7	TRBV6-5	ASRVSGASSYEQY
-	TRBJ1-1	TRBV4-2	ASSHRAQRNTEAF
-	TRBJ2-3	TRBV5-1	ASSRLTDTQY
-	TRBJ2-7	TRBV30	AWSPSSYEQY
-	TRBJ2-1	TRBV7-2	ASSLAPSSYNEQF
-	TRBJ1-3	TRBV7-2	ASTHSGDGNTIY
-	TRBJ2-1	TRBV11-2	ASSLVAAFYNEQF
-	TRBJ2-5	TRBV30	AWSQGKNVETQY
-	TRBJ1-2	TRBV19	ASSHLPAGGYT
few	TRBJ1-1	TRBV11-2	ASSPFTEAF
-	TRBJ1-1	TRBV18	ASSQGFDTEAF
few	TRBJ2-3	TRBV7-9	ASSLQTSGGARDDTQY
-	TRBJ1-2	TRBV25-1	ASSEFGTGSNGYT
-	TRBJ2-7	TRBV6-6	ASSYGQVYEQY
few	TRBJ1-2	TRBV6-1	ASSEVRQGGGYT
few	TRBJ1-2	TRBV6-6	ASSYSTGALYGYT